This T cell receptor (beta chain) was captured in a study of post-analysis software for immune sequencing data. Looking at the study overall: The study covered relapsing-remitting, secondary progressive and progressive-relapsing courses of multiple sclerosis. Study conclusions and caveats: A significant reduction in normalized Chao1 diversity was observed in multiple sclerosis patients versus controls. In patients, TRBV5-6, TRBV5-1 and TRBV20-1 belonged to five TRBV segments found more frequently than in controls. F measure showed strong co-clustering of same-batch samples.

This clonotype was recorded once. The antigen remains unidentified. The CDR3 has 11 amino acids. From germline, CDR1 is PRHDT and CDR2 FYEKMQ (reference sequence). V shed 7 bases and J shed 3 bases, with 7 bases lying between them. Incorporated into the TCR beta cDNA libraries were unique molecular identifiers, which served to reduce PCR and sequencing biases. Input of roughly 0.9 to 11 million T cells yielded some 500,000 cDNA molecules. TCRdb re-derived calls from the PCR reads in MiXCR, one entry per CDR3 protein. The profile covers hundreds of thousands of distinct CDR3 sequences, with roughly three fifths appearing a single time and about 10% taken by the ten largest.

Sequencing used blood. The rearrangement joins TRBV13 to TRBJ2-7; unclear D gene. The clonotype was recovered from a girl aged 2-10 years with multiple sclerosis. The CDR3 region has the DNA TGTGCCAGCAACTTGAACTACGAGCAGTACTTC. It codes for CASNLNYEQYF.